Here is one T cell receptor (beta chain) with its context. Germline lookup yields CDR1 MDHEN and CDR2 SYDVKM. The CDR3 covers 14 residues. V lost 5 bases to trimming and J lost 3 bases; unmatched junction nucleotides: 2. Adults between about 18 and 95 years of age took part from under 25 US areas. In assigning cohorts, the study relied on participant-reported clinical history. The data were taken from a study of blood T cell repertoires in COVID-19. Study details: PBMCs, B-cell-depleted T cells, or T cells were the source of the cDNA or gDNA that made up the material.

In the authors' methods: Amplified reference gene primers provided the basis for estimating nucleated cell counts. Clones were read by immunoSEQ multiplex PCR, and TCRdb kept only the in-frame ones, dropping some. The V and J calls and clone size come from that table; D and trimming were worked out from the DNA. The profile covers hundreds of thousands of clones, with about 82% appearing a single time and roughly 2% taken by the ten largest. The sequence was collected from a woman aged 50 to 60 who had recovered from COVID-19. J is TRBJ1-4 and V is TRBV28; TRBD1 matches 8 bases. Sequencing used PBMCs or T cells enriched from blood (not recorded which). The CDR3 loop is CASSQGAANEKLFF. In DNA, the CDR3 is TGTGCCAGCAGTCAGGGGGCGGCTAATGAAAAACTGTTTTTT.